These 23 T cell receptor beta chains originate from one sample sequenced in a study of T cells in Graves' hyperthyroidism and ophthalmopathy. TCR beta CDR3 regions were amplified from RNA. The TCR CDR3 was amplified in a first-round RT-PCR using the HTBI primer set. Using its own MiXCR run on the multiplex PCR reads, TCRdb lists one record per CDR3 protein. The sample holds about 300,000 distinct CDR3 sequences, approximately 18% seen once. Sequenced material: blood. Every receptor here comes from a man over 45 with Graves' ophthalmopathy.

The CDR3 region has the DNA TGTGCCAGCAGTCCTAGCGGGACCTACACAGATACGCAGTATTTT. Translation gives CASSPSGTYTDTQYF. The rearrangement joins TRBV28 to TRBJ2-3, with TRBD2 matching 9 bases. The CDR3 extends over 15 amino acids. The ends lost 5 bases at V and 2 bases at J; junction bases unmatched: 5. Germline V lookup: CDR1 MDHEN, CDR2 SYDVKM.

The chain carries TRBV15 and TRBJ2-3, with TRBD2 matching 9 bases. CDR1 is LNHNV and CDR2 is YYDKDF in the germline V gene (reference sequence). This CDR3 has 14 residues. Unmatched junction bases numbered 8, after V lost 9 bases and J lost 4 bases. Here the CDR3 reads CATNPGLAADTQYF. The CDR3 coding sequence is TGTGCCACTAACCCGGGACTAGCAGCAGATACGCAGTATTTT.

CDR3 in DNA: TGTGCCAGCGGGGCGGTCTCGGGGACCCAGTACTTC. Amino acid sequence: CASGAVSGTQYF. V usage is TRBV14 and J usage is TRBJ2-5; D perhaps matches TRBD1 (5 bases). From germline, CDR1 is SGHDN and CDR2 FVKESK. The germline V and J ends were trimmed by 8 bases and 7 bases, with 14 bases remaining between them. The length of the CDR3 is 12 residues.

The V and J genes are TRBV4-1 and TRBJ2-1; 8 nucleotides match TRBD2. The CDR3 has 15 amino acids. The V gene's germline CDR1 is MGHRA and CDR2 YSYEKL. Trimming at V came to 1 base and at J to 9 bases, leaving 8 bases not matched to a gene. The CDR3 region is CASSQAASGSGEQFF. The CDR3 DNA is TGCGCCAGCAGCCAAGCGGCTAGCGGGTCTGGTGAGCAGTTCTTC.

This chain uses TRBV20-1 with TRBJ1-2; the match to TRBD1 covers 7 bases. The ends lost 3 bases at V and 2 bases at J; junction bases unmatched: 3. The CDR3 contains 13 residues. The V gene's germline CDR1 is DFQATT and CDR2 SNEGSKA (reference sequence). The CDR3 region has the DNA TGCAGTGCTAGTGGGACAGTGAACTATGGCTACACCTTC. Protein sequence: CSASGTVNYGYTF.

This clonotype has ten or more counts. The chain couples TRBV27 to TRBJ2-7; D unresolved. The length of the CDR3 is 14 residues. Per germline, CDR1 MNHEY and CDR2 SMNVEV (reference sequence). V lost 1 base, J lost 2 bases, and 9 bases lay in between. CDR3 protein: CASSLWSRAYEQYF. Written as DNA, the CDR3 is TGTGCCAGCAGTTTATGGTCTAGAGCCTACGAGCAGTACTTC.

The CDR3 protein is CASSLYRRQGIHQPQHF. In DNA, the CDR3 is TGTGCCAGCAGTTTATACCGCCGACAGGGGATTCATCAGCCCCAGCATTTT. This rearrangement joins TRBV12-3 or TRBV12-4 to TRBJ1-5; 8 bases agree with TRBD1. The CDR3 runs to 17 residues. The junction had 11 bases not matched to a gene; V was cut back by 2 bases and J by 5 bases.

V is TRBV19 and J is TRBJ2-1; either TRBD1 or TRBD2 may fit D (7 bases each). The CDR3 consists of 13 residues. The germline V gene encodes CDR1 LNHDA and CDR2 SQIVND (reference sequence). The germline V and J ends were trimmed by 10 bases and 7 bases, with 17 bases remaining between them. The CDR3 sequence is CATGGGVGNEQFF. For the CDR3, the DNA is TGTGCCACAGGGGGGGGAGTTGGGAATGAGCAGTTCTTC.

This clonotype was seen more than once but under ten times. The rearrangement links TRBV5-1 to TRBJ1-4; D not resolved. The germline V gene encodes CDR1 SGHRS and CDR2 YFSETQ. V lost 0 bases to trimming and J lost 2 bases, with 11 bases between them. The CDR3 length is 16 residues. CDR3 amino acids: CASSLAGFGTNEKLFF. CDR3 coding DNA: TGCGCCAGCAGCTTGGCTGGATTTGGCACTAATGAAAAACTGTTTTTT.

This clonotype was seen at least ten times. This chain joins TRBV5-1 and TRBJ1-6, with 8 bases identical to TRBD1. Germline V lookup: CDR1 SGHRS, CDR2 YFSETQ. This CDR3 is 14 amino acids long. J lost 6 bases, V lost 4 bases, and 3 bases had no gene match. In nucleotides, the CDR3 is TGCGCCAGCAGCACCGGACAGGGTAATTCACCCCTCCACTTT. It encodes CASSTGQGNSPLHF.

This clonotype appeared a few times. The genes are TRBV9 and TRBJ2-7; 8 bases match TRBD2. The CDR3 contains 13 residues. V gave up 3 bases and J gave up 7 bases; unmatched junction bases: 6. Germline CDR1 and CDR2: SGDLS and YYNGEE. The CDR3 loop reads CASSAGLVGEQYF. CDR3 bases: TGTGCCAGCAGCGCGGGACTAGTCGGGGAGCAGTACTTC.

This clonotype was detected ten times or more. The chain carries TRBV28 and TRBJ2-1; 8 nucleotides align to TRBD2. Trimming at V came to 8 bases and at J to 13 bases, leaving 7 bases not matched to a gene. Germline-derived CDR1 and CDR2 are MDHEN and SYDVKM. This CDR3 comprises 11 residues. The CDR3 DNA sequence: TGTGCCAGCCAGACCGGGACTAGACAGTTCTTC. Its protein is CASQTGTRQFF.

The table lists this clonotype with many counts. V and J are TRBV20-1 and TRBJ2-1; maybe TRBD1 (6 bases). Trimming cost V 3 bases and J 4 bases, with 16 bases left between them. The CDR3 contains 15 residues. The V gene's germline CDR1 is DFQATT and CDR2 SNEGSKA (reference sequence). This CDR3 reads CSARAPGHNYNEQFF. Written as DNA, the CDR3 is TGCAGTGCTAGGGCGCCGGGACATAATTACAATGAGCAGTTCTTC.

The V gene is TRBV19, the J gene TRBJ2-2; D is unclear. CDR3 length equals 13 residues. CDR1 is LNHDA and CDR2 is SQIVND in the germline V gene (reference sequence). V was pared by 10 bases and J by 1 base, with 10 bases between. The CDR3 here is CATQKGNTGELFF. In DNA, the CDR3 is TGTGCCACCCAGAAGGGGAACACCGGGGAGCTGTTTTTT.

This clonotype has more than one count but fewer than ten. CDR3 in amino acids: CASSLAPTLSYEQYF. The CDR3 nucleotides are TGCGCCAGCAGCCTGGCGCCTACCCTGTCCTACGAGCAGTACTTC. This chain uses TRBV4-1 with TRBJ2-7; D unclear. V was cut by 4 bases and J by 1 base, with 14 bases left in between. CDR3 length: 15 residues. Germline assignment: CDR1 MGHRA and CDR2 YSYEKL.

This clonotype was seen many times. J is TRBJ2-5 and V is TRBV7-2; 8 bases align to TRBD1. This CDR3 spans 14 amino acids. V was pared by 6 bases and J by 5 bases, with 8 bases of the junction left unmatched. The germline V gene has CDR1 SGHTA and CDR2 FQGNSA. The CDR3 loop reads CASRVDRAIETQYF. DNA for the CDR3: TGTGCCAGCAGAGTGGACAGGGCTATCGAGACCCAGTACTTC.

This clonotype was found many times. This chain connects TRBV11-2 to TRBJ2-7; D remains unclear. Germline assignment: CDR1 SGHAT and CDR2 FQNNGV. The CDR3 runs 12 residues. V gave up 1 base and J gave up 5 bases, with 6 bases separating them. CDR3 sequence: CASSLVGHEQYF. The DNA of the CDR3 is TGTGCCAGCAGCTTAGTAGGCCACGAGCAGTACTTC.

There are many counts of this clonotype. The rearrangement uses TRBV20-1 and TRBJ2-1; 9 bases fit TRBD2. V was clipped by 2 bases and J by 5 bases; unmatched bases: 4. The CDR3 runs 14 residues. Germline CDR1 DFQATT, CDR2 SNEGSKA (reference sequence). DNA for the CDR3: TGCAGTGCTAGATGGGCTAGCGGGAACAATGAGCAGTTCTTC. It is translated as CSARWASGNNEQFF.

This clonotype was counted a few times. The gene calls are TRBV7-6 and TRBJ2-1, with D tentatively TRBD2 (7 bases). The CDR3 spans 13 residues. Germline V gene sequence: CDR1 SGHVS, CDR2 FNYEAQ. The germline V and J ends were trimmed by 2 bases and 9 bases, with 11 bases remaining between them. CDR3 bases: TGTGCCAGCAGCTTAAACAGGGAGGGTGAGCAGTTCTTC. Residues: CASSLNREGEQFF.

This clonotype was seen ten or more times. The CDR3 region is CASSFSVETQYF. In nucleotides, the CDR3 is TGTGCCAGCAGTTTTTCTGTGGAGACCCAGTACTTC. This rearrangement joins TRBV28 to TRBJ2-5; D is uncertain. Germline assignment: CDR1 MDHEN and CDR2 SYDVKM. This CDR3 has 12 amino acids. Trimming pared 3 bases from V and 5 bases from J, leaving 7 bases between.

This clonotype was observed many times. The rearrangement links TRBV20-1 to TRBJ2-7; D might be TRBD2 (6 bases). The V end was cut by 6 bases, the J end by 1 base, with 10 bases between. In germline, CDR1 is DFQATT, CDR2 SNEGSKA (reference sequence). This CDR3 contains 12 residues. CDR3 residues: CSAGLLSYEQYF. Here the CDR3 DNA reads TGCAGTGCGGGACTTTTGTCCTACGAGCAGTACTTC.

This clonotype was recorded a few times. The chain combines TRBV28 with TRBJ1-5; tentative D call: TRBD1 (5 bases). Germline V gene data show CDR1 as MDHEN and CDR2 as SYDVKM. The CDR3 totals 16 residues. Trimming shortened V by 3 bases and J by 0 bases, and 12 bases separated the two germline ends. The CDR3 DNA sequence: TGTGCCAGCAGTTTCGTCGACAGTCTTAGCAATCAGCCCCAGCATTTT. This translates into CASSFVDSLSNQPQHF.

With respect to this clonotype: Just one base apart from a much larger clone, this may be a read error. CDR3 sequence (DNA): TGTGCCAGCAGCCTCACTAGCGGGAGGCTTAATGAGCAGTTCTTC. Its translation is CASSLTSGRLNEQFF. J is TRBJ2-1 and V is TRBV3-1; 12 bases match TRBD2. CDR1 and CDR2 from the germline V gene are LGHDT and YNNKEL (reference sequence). The CDR3 spans 15 residues. V shed 4 bases, J shed 7 bases, and the junction held 5 bases outside the gene matches.